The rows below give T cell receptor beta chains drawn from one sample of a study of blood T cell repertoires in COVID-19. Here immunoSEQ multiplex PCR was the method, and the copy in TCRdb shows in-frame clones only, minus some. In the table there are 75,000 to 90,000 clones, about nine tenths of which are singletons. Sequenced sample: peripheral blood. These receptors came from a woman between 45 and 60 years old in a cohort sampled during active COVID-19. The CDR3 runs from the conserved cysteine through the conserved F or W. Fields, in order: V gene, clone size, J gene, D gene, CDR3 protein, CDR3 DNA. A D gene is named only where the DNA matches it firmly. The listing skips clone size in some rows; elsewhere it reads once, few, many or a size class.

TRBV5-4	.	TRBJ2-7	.	CASSVTGEDEQYF	TGTGCCAGCAGCGTCACAGGGGAGGACGAGCAGTACTTC
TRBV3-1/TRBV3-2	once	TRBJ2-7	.	CASSQGGTLSYEQYF	TGTGCCAGCAGCCAAGGCGGAACCCTCTCCTACGAGCAGTACTTC
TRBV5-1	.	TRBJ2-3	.	CASSLVGRTDTQYF	TGCGCCAGCAGCTTGGTTGGCAGGACAGATACGCAGTATTTT
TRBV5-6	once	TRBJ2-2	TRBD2	CASSDPLAGGPPGELLF	TGTGCCAGCAGCGACCCGCTAGCGGGAGGGCCTCCCGGGGAGCTGCTTTTT
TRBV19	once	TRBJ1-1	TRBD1	CASSIPGGAEAFF	TGTGCCAGTAGTATCCCAGGGGGTGCCGAAGCTTTCTTT
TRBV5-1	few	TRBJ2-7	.	CASSLSGAPLIDEQYF	TGCGCCAGCAGCTTGTCGGGAGCCCCCTTGATCGACGAGCAGTACTTC
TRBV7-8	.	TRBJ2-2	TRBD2	CASSLVGGGGGELFF	TGTGCCAGCAGCTTAGTTGGCGGGGGGGGCGGGGAGCTGTTTTTT
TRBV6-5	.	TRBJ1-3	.	CASWEGGVRNTIYF	TGTGCCAGTTGGGAAGGCGGGGTCCGGAACACCATATATTTT
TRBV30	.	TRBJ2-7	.	CAWAPGDPSEQYF	TGTGCCTGGGCCCCCGGGGATCCTTCCGAGCAGTACTTC
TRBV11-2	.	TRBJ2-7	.	CASSLQRSGFQEQYF	TGTGCCAGCAGCTTACAAAGAAGCGGCTTTCAGGAGCAGTACTTC
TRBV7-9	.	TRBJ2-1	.	CASSLGAGSYNEQFF	TGTGCCAGCAGCTTAGGGGCAGGATCCTACAATGAGCAGTTCTTC
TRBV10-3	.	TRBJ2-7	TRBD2	CAISPASGKVYF	TGTGCCATCAGTCCGGCTAGCGGGAAAGTGTACTTC
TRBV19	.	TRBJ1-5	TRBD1	CASSDWTGLGNQPQHF	TGTGCCAGTAGCGATTGGACAGGGTTGGGCAATCAGCCCCAGCATTTT
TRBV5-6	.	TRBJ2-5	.	CASSLGRDWETQYF	TGTGCCAGCAGCTTGGGCAGGGATTGGGAGACCCAGTACTTC
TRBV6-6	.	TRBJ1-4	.	CASRGGVRANEKLFF	TGTGCCAGCAGAGGGGGGGTTCGGGCTAATGAAAAACTGTTTTTT
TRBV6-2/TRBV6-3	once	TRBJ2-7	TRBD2	CASSASGGQPSSYEQYF	TGTGCCAGCAGCGCATCGGGGGGTCAGCCGAGCTCCTACGAGCAGTACTTC
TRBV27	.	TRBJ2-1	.	CASSPRDKGNEQFF	TGTGCCAGCAGCCCCCGGGACAAGGGCAATGAGCAGTTCTTC
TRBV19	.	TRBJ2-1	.	CATSPAQGSYNEQFF	TGTGCCACCTCCCCCGCACAGGGTTCCTACAATGAGCAGTTCTTC
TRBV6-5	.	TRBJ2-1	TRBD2	CASRGGGHNEQFF	TGTGCCAGTCGCGGGGGAGGGCACAATGAGCAGTTCTTC
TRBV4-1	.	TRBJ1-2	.	CASRGRGHGYTF	TGCGCCAGCCGAGGCAGGGGTCATGGCTACACCTTC
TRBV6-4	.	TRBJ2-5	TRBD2	CASSEAGGETQYF	TGTGCCAGCAGCGAAGCGGGGGGAGAGACCCAGTACTTC
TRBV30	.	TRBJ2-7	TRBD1	CAWSRDREVYEQYF	TGTGCCTGGTCCCGGGACAGGGAGGTATACGAGCAGTACTTC
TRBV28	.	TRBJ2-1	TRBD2	CASSPPAGGFYNEQFF	TGTGCCAGCAGTCCCCCAGCGGGAGGTTTTTACAATGAGCAGTTCTTC
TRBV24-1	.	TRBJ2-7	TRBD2	CATSDGGTSGRPEQYF	TGTGCCACCAGTGATGGCGGGACTAGCGGGAGACCGGAGCAGTACTTC
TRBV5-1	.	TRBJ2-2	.	CASSLAGVVYTGELFF	TGCGCCAGCAGCTTGGCGGGGGTTGTGTACACCGGGGAGCTGTTTTTT
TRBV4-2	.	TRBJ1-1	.	CASSQETNQGTEAFF	TGTGCCAGCAGCCAAGAGACCAACCAGGGGACTGAAGCTTTCTTT
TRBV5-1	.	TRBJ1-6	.	CASSSRFTQSSYNSPLHF	TGCGCCAGCAGCTCCCGGTTTACACAGAGCTCCTATAATTCACCCCTCCACTTT
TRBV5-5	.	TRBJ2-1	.	CASNFQGRGEQFF	TGTGCCAGCAACTTCCAGGGGAGGGGTGAGCAGTTCTTC
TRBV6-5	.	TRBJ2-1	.	CASQQWSSYNEQFF	TGTGCCAGCCAACAGTGGTCCTCCTACAATGAGCAGTTCTTC
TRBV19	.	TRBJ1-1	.	CASSTGFLDTEAFF	TGTGCCAGTAGTACCGGGTTTTTGGACACTGAAGCTTTCTTT
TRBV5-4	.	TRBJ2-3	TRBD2	CASSLGGGAPDTQYF	TGTGCCAGCAGCTTGGGCGGGGGGGCCCCAGATACGCAGTATTTT
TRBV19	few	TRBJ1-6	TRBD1	CASSIQTQGGSPLHF	TGTGCCAGTAGTATACAAACGCAGGGGGGTTCACCCCTCCACTTT
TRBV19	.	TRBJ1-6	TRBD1	CASSATGVSPLHF	TGTGCCAGTAGTGCGACAGGGGTTTCACCCCTCCACTTT
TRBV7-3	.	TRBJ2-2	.	CASSLTSGAPGELFF	TGTGCCAGCAGCTTAACTAGCGGAGCCCCCGGGGAGCTGTTTTTT
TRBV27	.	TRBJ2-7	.	CASSEVGQGSSEQYF	TGTGCCAGCTCCGAGGTTGGGCAGGGGAGTTCGGAGCAGTACTTC
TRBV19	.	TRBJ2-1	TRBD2	CASSTRTSGAYNEQFF	TGTGCCAGTAGTACCCGGACTAGCGGGGCCTACAATGAGCAGTTCTTC
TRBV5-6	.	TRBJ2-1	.	CASNQGRSSYNEQFF	TGTGCCAGCAACCAGGGGCGGTCTTCCTACAATGAGCAGTTCTTC
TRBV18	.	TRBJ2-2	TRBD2	CASSPGLVPGELFF	TGTGCCAGCTCACCAGGACTAGTACCCGGGGAGCTGTTTTTT
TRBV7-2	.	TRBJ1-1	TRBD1	CASSLAGTVAFF	TGTGCCAGCAGCTTGGCCGGGACAGTAGCTTTCTTT
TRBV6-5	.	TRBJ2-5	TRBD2	CASRLAGEETQYF	TGTGCCAGCAGACTAGCGGGGGAAGAGACCCAGTACTTC
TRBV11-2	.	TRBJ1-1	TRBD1	CASRPGQAGFTEAFF	TGTGCCAGCAGACCCGGACAGGCGGGTTTCACTGAAGCTTTCTTT